The clone carrying this T cell receptor beta chain has a handful of counts. This sample is drawn from a study of Graves' ophthalmopathy and Graves' hyperthyroidism. RNA transcripts served as template for amplifying TCR beta CDR3 sequences. HTBI primers were used in a first-round RT-PCR, which preceded a second-round multiplex PCR. One entry per CDR3 protein results from TCRdb running MiXCR on the multiplex PCR reads. The sample shows approximately 540,000 distinct CDR3 sequences, less than 40% of them seen only once. This TCR was sampled from an adult man with Graves' hyperthyroidism. The sample was peripheral blood or thyroid tissue (not recorded which).

DNA of the CDR3: TGTGCCAGCAGTTACTCAGAACAGGGATCTGAAGCTTTCTTT. Its translation: CASSYSEQGSEAFF. The genes are TRBV6-5 and TRBJ1-1; D might be TRBD1 (6 bases). Between the trimmed V and J ends, which lost 0 bases and 6 bases, there was a span of 11 bases. The length of the CDR3 is 14 residues. The germline gives CDR1 MNHEY, CDR2 SVGAGI.